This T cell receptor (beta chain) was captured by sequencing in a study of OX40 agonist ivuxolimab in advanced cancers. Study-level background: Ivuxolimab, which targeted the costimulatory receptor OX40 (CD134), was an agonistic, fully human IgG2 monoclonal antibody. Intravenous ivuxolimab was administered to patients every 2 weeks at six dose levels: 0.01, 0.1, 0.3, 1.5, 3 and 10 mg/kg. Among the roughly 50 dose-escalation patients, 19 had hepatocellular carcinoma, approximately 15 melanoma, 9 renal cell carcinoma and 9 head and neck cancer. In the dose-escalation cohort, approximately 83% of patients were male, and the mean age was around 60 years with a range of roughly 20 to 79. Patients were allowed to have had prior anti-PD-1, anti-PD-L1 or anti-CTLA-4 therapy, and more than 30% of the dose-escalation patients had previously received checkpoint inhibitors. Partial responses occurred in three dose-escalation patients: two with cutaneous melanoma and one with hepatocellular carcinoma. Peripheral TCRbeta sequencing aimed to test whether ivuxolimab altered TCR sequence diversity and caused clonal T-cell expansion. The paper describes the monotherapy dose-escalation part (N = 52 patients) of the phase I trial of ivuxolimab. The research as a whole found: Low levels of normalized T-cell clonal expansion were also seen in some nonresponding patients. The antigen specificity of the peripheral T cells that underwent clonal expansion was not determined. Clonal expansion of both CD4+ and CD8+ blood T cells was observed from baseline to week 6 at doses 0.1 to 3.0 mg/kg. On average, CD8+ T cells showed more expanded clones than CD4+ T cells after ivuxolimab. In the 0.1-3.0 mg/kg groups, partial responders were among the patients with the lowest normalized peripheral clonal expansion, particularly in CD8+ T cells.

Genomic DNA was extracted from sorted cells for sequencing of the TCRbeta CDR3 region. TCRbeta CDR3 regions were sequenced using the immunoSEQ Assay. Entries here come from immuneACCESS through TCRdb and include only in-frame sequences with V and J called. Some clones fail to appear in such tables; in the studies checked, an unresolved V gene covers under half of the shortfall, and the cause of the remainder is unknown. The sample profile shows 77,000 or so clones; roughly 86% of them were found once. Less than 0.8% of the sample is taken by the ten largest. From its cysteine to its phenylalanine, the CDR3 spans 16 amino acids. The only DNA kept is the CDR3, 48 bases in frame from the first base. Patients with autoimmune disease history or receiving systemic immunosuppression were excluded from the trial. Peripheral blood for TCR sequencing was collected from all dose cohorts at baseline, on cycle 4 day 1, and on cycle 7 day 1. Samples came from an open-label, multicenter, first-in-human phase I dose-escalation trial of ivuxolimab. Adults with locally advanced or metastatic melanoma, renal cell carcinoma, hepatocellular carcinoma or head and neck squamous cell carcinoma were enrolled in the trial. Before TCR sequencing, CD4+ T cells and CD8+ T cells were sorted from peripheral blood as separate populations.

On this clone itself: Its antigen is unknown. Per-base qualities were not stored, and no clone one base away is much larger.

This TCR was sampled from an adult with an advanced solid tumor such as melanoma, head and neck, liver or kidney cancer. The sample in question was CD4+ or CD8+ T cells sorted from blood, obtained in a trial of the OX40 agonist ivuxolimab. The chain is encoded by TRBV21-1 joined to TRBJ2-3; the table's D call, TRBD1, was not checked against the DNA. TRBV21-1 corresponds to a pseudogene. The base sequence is TGTGCCAGCAGCAGAGACAGGGGACCTAGCACAGATACGCAGTATTTT. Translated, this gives CASSRDRGPSTDTQYF.